The 9 T cell receptor beta chains below were found in one sample sequenced in a study of cytomegalovirus exposure and HLA in healthy donors. PCR amplification relied on 60 Vbeta primers (plus 13 Jbeta primers). Profiling relied on immunoSEQ multiplex PCR, and the TCRdb table lists in-frame clones only, not all of them. This sample yields 100,000 to 150,000 clones, of which about 78% are seen a single time; 1.3% to 1.5% belongs to the top ten. Material for sequencing was PBMCs. The receptors here all came from a female donor in good health and CMV-seronegative.

This chain links TRBV28 with TRBJ2-1; D gene ambiguous. Trimming shortened V by 6 bases and J by 12 bases, and 21 bases separated the two germline ends. Germline loops: CDR1 MDHEN, CDR2 SYDVKM. The CDR3 is 14 residues long. The DNA for the CDR3 is TGTGCCAGCAGACCAATCCGAAACAATCGGAGGCAGTTCTTC. Protein: CASRPIRNNRRQFF.

V is TRBV12-5 and J is TRBJ2-5; TRBD2 matches 8 bases. Trimming took 5 bases from V and 2 from J; bases not matched to a gene: 10. The V gene's germline CDR1 is LGHNT and CDR2 FRNRAP. The CDR3 runs 16 residues. Here the CDR3 DNA reads TGTGCTAGTGGTCCCACCCGACTAGCGTTACAAGAGACCCAGTACTTC. Translating it yields CASGPTRLALQETQYF.

V gene TRBV19 combines with J gene TRBJ1-2, with TRBD1 matching over 7 bases. J lost 4 bases, V lost 7 bases, and 6 bases had no gene match. The CDR3 consists of 13 residues. Germline V gene data show CDR1 as LNHDA and CDR2 as SQIVND (reference sequence). The CDR3 DNA reads as TGTGCCAGTAAATACAGGGGTAGCTATGGCTACACCTTC. It is translated as CASKYRGSYGYTF.

The chain couples TRBV4-2 to TRBJ1-2, with a tentative D call TRBD1 (5 bases). The CDR3 has 14 amino acids. V was shortened by 3 bases and J by 0 bases, with 8 bases between the two germline ends. Germline CDR1 LGHNA, CDR2 YNFKEQ. The CDR3: CASSQGGSNYGYTF. The DNA of the CDR3 is TGTGCCAGCAGCCAGGGGGGATCTAACTATGGCTACACCTTC.

The J gene is TRBJ2-2, the V gene TRBV5-1; 7 positions agree with TRBD1. This CDR3 is 15 amino acids long. V lost 2 bases and J lost 2; bases outside the gene matches: 3. The germline gives CDR1 SGHRS, CDR2 YFSETQ. The chain's CDR3 is CASSFGTVNTGELFF. DNA of the CDR3: TGCGCCAGCAGCTTCGGGACAGTTAACACCGGGGAGCTGTTTTTT.

This clone was observed a few times. J is TRBJ2-7 and V is TRBV7-2; D is perhaps TRBD2 (5 bases). The ends were cut back, 4 bases at V and 6 bases at J, with 13 bases in the middle. The CDR3 totals 13 residues. The germline V gene has CDR1 SGHTA and CDR2 FQGNSA. CDR3 sequence (DNA): TGTGCCAGCAGCTCAGACGGGGTTGGCGAGCAGTACTTC. This codes for CASSSDGVGEQYF.

This clone was seen more than once but under ten times. The V call is TRBV7-9, the J call TRBJ2-5; D might be TRBD2 (6 bases). The V gene's germline CDR1 is SEHNR and CDR2 FQNEAQ (reference sequence). V dropped 4 bases and J dropped 4 bases, with 13 bases sitting between them. The CDR3 loop spans 14 amino acids. This chain's CDR3 is CASSSRTEGETQYF. CDR3 nucleotide sequence: TGTGCCAGCAGCTCTCGGACGGAGGGAGAGACCCAGTACTTC.

This clone was observed a single time. CDR3 coding DNA: TGTGCCAGCAGCCGCTATGGACGGGAACTGTTCTTC. Translation gives CASSRYGRELFF. J is TRBJ2-1 and V is TRBV7-2; TRBD2 might be the D (5 bases). This CDR3 comprises 12 residues. Trimming cost V 5 bases and J 15 bases, with 17 bases left between them. In germline, CDR1 is SGHTA, CDR2 FQGNSA.

The chain joins TRBV29-1 to TRBJ1-1; D may be TRBD1 (5 bases). The CDR3 is 14 amino acids. Germline V lookup: CDR1 SQVTM, CDR2 ANQGSEA. The ends were cut back, 6 bases at V and 5 bases at J, with 19 bases in the middle. CDR3 loop: CSVAYRWGGTEAFF. CDR3 coding DNA: TGCAGCGTAGCCTACCGGTGGGGGGGTACTGAAGCTTTCTTT.